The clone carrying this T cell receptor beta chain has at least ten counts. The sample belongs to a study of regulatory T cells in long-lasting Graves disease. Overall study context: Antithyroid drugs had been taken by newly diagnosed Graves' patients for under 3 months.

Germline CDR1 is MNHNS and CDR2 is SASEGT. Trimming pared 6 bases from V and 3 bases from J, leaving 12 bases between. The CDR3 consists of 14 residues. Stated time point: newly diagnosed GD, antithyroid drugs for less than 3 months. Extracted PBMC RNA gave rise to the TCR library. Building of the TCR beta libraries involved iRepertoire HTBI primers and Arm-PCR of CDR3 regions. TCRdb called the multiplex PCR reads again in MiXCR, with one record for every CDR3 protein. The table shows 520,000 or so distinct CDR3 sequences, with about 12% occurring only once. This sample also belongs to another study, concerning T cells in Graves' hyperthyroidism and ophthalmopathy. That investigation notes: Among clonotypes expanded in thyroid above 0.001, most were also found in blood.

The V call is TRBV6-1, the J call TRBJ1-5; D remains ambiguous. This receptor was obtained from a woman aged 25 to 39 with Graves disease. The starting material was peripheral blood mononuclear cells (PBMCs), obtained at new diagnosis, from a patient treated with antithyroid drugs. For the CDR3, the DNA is TGTGCCAGCAGCGACGGGCACTTCAATCAGCCCCAGCATTTT. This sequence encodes CASSDGHFNQPQHF.